The rows below give T cell receptor beta chains drawn from one sample of a study of CD8 T cells in Susac syndrome. TCRdb itself ran the immunoSEQ multiplex PCR reads through MiXCR, one entry per CDR3 protein. The data contain about 150,000 distinct CDR3 sequences, 95% of them singletons. The sequencing input was CD4+ T cells from PBMCs. These receptors came from a human donor with multiple sclerosis. Each CDR3 is given with its conserved first and last residue. A D gene is named only where the DNA matches it firmly.

cdr3_aa: CSASSLAGVDRGDTQYF
d_call: TRBD2
j_call: TRBJ2-3
v_call: TRBV20-1

cdr3_aa: CATSDPGQGNYEQYF
d_call: TRBD1
j_call: TRBJ2-7
v_call: TRBV24-1

cdr3_aa: CASLTNTEAFF
d_call: -
j_call: TRBJ1-1
v_call: TRBV28

cdr3_aa: CASSGSGTSGRARTDTQYF
d_call: TRBD2
j_call: TRBJ2-3
v_call: TRBV6-1

cdr3_aa: CASSIASTSSLPTGELFF
d_call: TRBD2
j_call: TRBJ2-2
v_call: TRBV19

cdr3_aa: CASSPSGGLETQYF
d_call: TRBD2
j_call: TRBJ2-5
v_call: TRBV19

cdr3_aa: CAWSRPGIPYEQYF
d_call: -
j_call: TRBJ2-7
v_call: TRBV30

cdr3_aa: CASSFQGSTGELFF
d_call: -
j_call: TRBJ2-2
v_call: TRBV27

cdr3_aa: CASSNREGSGTDTQYF
d_call: -
j_call: TRBJ2-3
v_call: TRBV4-1

cdr3_aa: CASSSRLAGANNEQFF
d_call: TRBD2
j_call: TRBJ2-1
v_call: TRBV11-2

cdr3_aa: CASSLTRVAPLHF
d_call: -
j_call: TRBJ1-6
v_call: TRBV12-3/TRBV12-4

cdr3_aa: CASSLGAQRRETQYF
d_call: -
j_call: TRBJ2-5
v_call: TRBV5-6

cdr3_aa: CSVGGGSGETQYF
d_call: -
j_call: TRBJ2-5
v_call: TRBV29-1

cdr3_aa: CASSQDRRLSYEQYF
d_call: -
j_call: TRBJ2-7
v_call: TRBV23-1

cdr3_aa: CASSFLPVPFSGNTIYF
d_call: -
j_call: TRBJ1-3
v_call: TRBV6-5

cdr3_aa: CSAAQGVNEQFF
d_call: TRBD1
j_call: TRBJ2-1
v_call: TRBV20-1

cdr3_aa: CASSLRGEEAFF
d_call: -
j_call: TRBJ1-1
v_call: TRBV13

cdr3_aa: CASSPRAGLDLAVYEQFF
d_call: TRBD2
j_call: TRBJ2-1
v_call: TRBV3-1

cdr3_aa: CSVVGQGSYEQYF
d_call: TRBD1
j_call: TRBJ2-7
v_call: TRBV29-1

cdr3_aa: CASSIGDRRGTEAFF
d_call: TRBD1
j_call: TRBJ1-1
v_call: TRBV19

cdr3_aa: CASSQGQERGQYF
d_call: TRBD1
j_call: TRBJ2-7
v_call: TRBV4-2